These 26 T cell receptor beta chains came from one sample sequenced in a study of blood T cell repertoires in COVID-19. Produced via immunoSEQ multiplex PCR; TCRdb's table is partial and in-frame only. The top ten hold about a sixth of the sample, which has 150,000 to 200,000 clones, 76% seen once. Sequencing input: PBMCs or T cells enriched from blood (not recorded which). The receptors were sampled from a woman aged 45 to 65 with acute COVID-19.

The chain employs TRBV4-2 and TRBJ1-5; D might be TRBD1 (5 bases). CDR3 length: 16 residues. CDR1 is LGHNA, CDR2 YNFKEQ, per germline. V shed 0 bases and J shed 1 base, with 10 bases lying between them. The CDR3 loop is CASSQDEGASNQPQHF. The CDR3 DNA sequence: TGTGCCAGCAGCCAAGATGAAGGGGCCAGCAATCAGCCCCAGCATTTT.

The rearrangement uses TRBV6-5 and TRBJ1-4; D possibly corresponds to TRBD1 (5 bases). The CDR3 spans 15 residues. The V gene lost 6 bases and the J gene lost 0 bases, with 11 bases spanning the gap. The germline V gene has CDR1 MNHEY and CDR2 SVGAGI. This CDR3 reads CASRALTATNEKLFF. CDR3 nucleotides: TGTGCCAGCAGAGCATTGACAGCAACTAATGAAAAACTGTTTTTT.

The chain recombines TRBV7-9 with TRBJ1-5; the D is unclear. This CDR3 region has 14 residues. V lost 5 bases to trimming and J lost 4 bases, with 12 bases between them. Germline CDR1 is SEHNR and CDR2 is FQNEAQ (reference sequence). The CDR3, as DNA: TGTGCCAGCAGCCTGGACCCGGGAAATCAGCCCCAGCATTTT. It yields the protein CASSLDPGNQPQHF. Filled out from reference TRBV7-9 and TRBJ1-5, the complete variable domain reads DTGVSQNPRHKITKRGQNVTFRCDPISEHNRLYWYRQTLGQGPEFLTYFQNEAQLEKSRLLSDRFSAERPKGSFSTLEIQRTEQGDSAMYLCASSLDPGNQPQHFGDGTRLSIL.

The chain recombines TRBV7-2 with TRBJ2-2, with D maybe TRBD1 (5 bases). CDR1 is SGHTA, CDR2 FQGNSA, per germline. The ends were cut back, 1 base at V and 1 base at J, with 10 bases in the middle. The CDR3 runs to 16 residues. CDR3 sequence (DNA): TGTGCCAGCAGCTTAGAGCCAGGGAAGAACACCGGGGAGCTGTTTTTT. This codes for CASSLEPGKNTGELFF.

This sequence joins TRBV9 and TRBJ2-3; D is unresolved. This CDR3 comprises 13 residues. CDR1 and CDR2 from the germline V gene are SGDLS and YYNGEE. With 0 bases removed from V and 6 bases from J, the gap between germline ends came to 8 bases. CDR3 loop: CASSVAVGDTQYF. The CDR3 DNA follows: TGTGCCAGCAGCGTAGCCGTCGGGGATACGCAGTATTTT.

In its sample, this clone was seen many times. The chain has TRBV28 and TRBJ2-7; 7 bases map to TRBD2. This CDR3 region has 14 residues. CDR1 and CDR2 from the germline V gene are MDHEN and SYDVKM. V gave up 3 bases and J gave up 2 bases; unmatched junction bases: 4. The CDR3 loop reads CASSLSRGAYEQYV. CDR3 nucleotides: TGTGCCAGCAGTTTGTCTCGGGGGGCCTACGAGCAGTACGTC.

This clone has a single count. The rearrangement links TRBV7-2 to TRBJ1-2, with D unclear. Germline V gene sequence: CDR1 SGHTA, CDR2 FQGNSA. V lost 4 bases to trimming and J lost 11 bases, with 5 bases between them. This CDR3 contains 9 residues. In DNA, the CDR3 is TGTGCCAGCAGCTCTCCGTACACCTTC. It translates to CASSSPYTF.

The chain recombines TRBV18 with TRBJ1-2, with 10 nucleotides matching TRBD1. V lost 6 bases to trimming and J lost 4 bases; unmatched junction nucleotides: 14. This CDR3 region has 17 residues. Per germline, CDR1 KGHSH and CDR2 LQKENI. CDR3 bases: TGTGCCAGCTCCTTTGAGACAGGGGGCGCGAGGATCTATGGCTACACCTTC. This encodes CASSFETGGARIYGYTF.

The chain recombines TRBV28 with TRBJ1-3; D not certain. The CDR3 consists of 15 residues. Germline loops: CDR1 MDHEN, CDR2 SYDVKM. V lost 4 bases and J lost 3, with 13 bases in between. The CDR3 loop is CASSSQQNIGNTIYF. Here the CDR3 DNA reads TGTGCCAGCAGTTCCCAACAGAATATTGGAAACACCATATATTTT. Combining the CDR3 with reference TRBV28 and TRBJ1-3 gives the whole variable domain DVKVTQSSRYLVKRTGEKVFLECVQDMDHENMFWYRQDPGLGLRLIYFSYDVKMKEKGDIPEGYSVSREKKERFSLILESASTNQTSMYLCASSSQQNIGNTIYFGEGSWLTVV.

The chain uses TRBV7-8 and TRBJ2-3, with no clear D. CDR1 and CDR2 from the germline V gene are SGHVS and FQNEAQ. The CDR3 is made up of 13 amino acids. V lost 2 bases, J lost 0 bases, and 3 bases lay in between. The CDR3 DNA is TGTGCCAGCAGCTTACAGAGCACAGATACGCAGTATTTT. Its protein is CASSLQSTDTQYF.

This clone has a handful of counts. V and J are TRBV28 and TRBJ1-2, with D perhaps matching TRBD1 (5 bases). Germline V lookup: CDR1 MDHEN, CDR2 SYDVKM. This CDR3 contains 15 residues. V dropped 5 bases and J dropped 4 bases, with 17 bases sitting between them. The CDR3: CASSLPAGMGYGYTF. The CDR3 DNA reads as TGTGCCAGCAGTCTCCCGGCAGGGATGGGCTATGGCTACACCTTC.

This clone was seen a handful of times. The rearrangement uses TRBV28 and TRBJ2-2; a weak D match, TRBD2 (7 bases). The V end lost 7 bases, the J end lost 5 bases, and 14 bases lay between the germline ends. Germline values: CDR1 MDHEN, CDR2 SYDVKM. CDR3 length: 14 residues. DNA for the CDR3: TGTGCCAGCAAGGGGGGGCCCCGAACCGGGGAGCTGTTTTTT. It specifies CASKGGPRTGELFF.

CDR3 coding DNA: TGTGCCAGCAGGGGACAGTCCAATTCACCCCTCCACTTT. It encodes CASRGQSNSPLHF. V is TRBV28 and J is TRBJ1-6; 7 bases fit TRBD1. The CDR3 extends over 13 amino acids. Germline V gene data show CDR1 as MDHEN and CDR2 as SYDVKM. V was pared by 6 bases and J by 7 bases, with 3 bases of the junction left unmatched.

V is TRBV24-1 and J is TRBJ1-1; D unclear. The V and J ends lost 9 bases and 1 base respectively, with 11 bases between them. This CDR3 contains 13 residues. Germline V lookup: CDR1 KGHDR, CDR2 SFDVKD. CDR3 coding DNA: TGTGCCACCCAAGACTTGGAGAACACTGAAGCTTTCTTT. This codes for CATQDLENTEAFF.

The chain combines TRBV3-1 (or the pseudogene TRBV3-2) with TRBJ1-3; tentatively, D is TRBD1 (5 bases). The germline V gene has CDR1 LGHDT and CDR2 YNNKEL (reference sequence). Trimming removed 3 bases at V and 1 base at J, with 10 bases between. The CDR3 length is 15 residues. CDR3 in amino acids: CASSQGRGSGNTIYF. DNA of the CDR3: TGTGCCAGCAGCCAGGGGAGGGGTTCTGGAAACACCATATATTTT.

V gene TRBV5-1 combines with J gene TRBJ1-1; no definite D call. Germline CDR1 is SGHRS and CDR2 is YFSETQ. V dropped 4 bases and J dropped 1 base, with 8 bases sitting between them. The CDR3 runs to 13 residues. CDR3 protein: CASSPPRNTEAFF. In nucleotides, the CDR3 is TGCGCCAGCAGCCCGCCCAGGAACACTGAAGCTTTCTTT.

This rearrangement joins TRBV20-1 to TRBJ1-5; 7 nucleotides match TRBD1. The junction had 5 bases not matched to a gene; V was cut back by 3 bases and J by 3 bases. The CDR3 contains 14 residues. Germline values: CDR1 DFQATT, CDR2 SNEGSKA (reference sequence). CDR3 bases: TGCAGTGCTAGTCCTGGACAGGTCAATCAGCCCCAGCATTTT. This translates into CSASPGQVNQPQHF.

The chain couples TRBV3-1 (or the pseudogene TRBV3-2) to TRBJ2-2; perhaps TRBD2 as D (6 bases). The germline gives CDR1 LGHDT, CDR2 YNNKEL (reference sequence). CDR3 length: 15 amino acids. The V end lost 5 bases, the J end lost 0 bases, and 10 bases lay between the germline ends. The CDR3 loop is CASSYGGPNTGELFF. As DNA, the CDR3 is TGTGCCAGCAGCTACGGGGGACCGAACACCGGGGAGCTGTTTTTT.

The rearrangement uses TRBV4-2 and TRBJ1-2, with 7 bases fitting TRBD1. The V gene's germline CDR1 is LGHNA and CDR2 YNFKEQ. V dropped 3 bases and J dropped 3; count of bases not matched to a gene: 7. There are 15 residues in the CDR3. CDR3 region: CASSHPKGAYYGYTF. DNA for the CDR3: TGTGCCAGCAGCCACCCCAAGGGGGCCTACTATGGCTACACCTTC.

The chain carries TRBV5-1 and TRBJ1-4; D possibly corresponds to TRBD1 (5 bases). The CDR3 is 16 amino acids. V lost 4 bases, J lost 2 bases, and 15 bases lay in between. Germline-derived CDR1 and CDR2 are SGHRS and YFSETQ. CDR3: CASSIWAGVTNEKLFF. The DNA of the CDR3 is TGCGCCAGCAGCATCTGGGCGGGGGTCACTAATGAAAAACTGTTTTTT.

The genes are TRBV4-3 and TRBJ1-3; D is possibly TRBD1 (5 bases). CDR1 is LGHNA, CDR2 YSLEER, per germline. This CDR3 contains 16 residues. Between the trimmed V and J ends, which lost 2 bases and 2 bases, there was a span of 13 bases. CDR3 amino acids: CASSQTQVGAGNTIYF. CDR3 nucleotides: TGCGCCAGCAGCCAAACACAGGTTGGAGCTGGAAACACCATATATTTT.

The chain recombines TRBV5-1 with TRBJ2-3; 9 bases fit TRBD1. Looked up from germline, CDR1 is SGHRS and CDR2 is YFSETQ. This CDR3 has 16 amino acids. Trimming removed 0 bases from V and 3 bases from J; junction bases left unmatched: 5. CDR3 bases: TGCGCCAGCAGCTTGGGCCGCGGACAGGGGACAGATACGCAGTATTTT. Its protein is CASSLGRGQGTDTQYF.

The V gene is TRBV2, the J gene TRBJ1-2; D is ambiguous. Germline assignment: CDR1 SNHLY and CDR2 FYNNEI. Trimming left V 1 base short and J 3 bases short, with 9 bases between. The CDR3 consists of 14 residues. In DNA form, the CDR3 reads TGTGCCAGCAGTGAAGAGGCAGGCGACTATGGCTACACCTTC. Its translation: CASSEEAGDYGYTF.

This chain joins TRBV18 and TRBJ2-5, with a possible D match to TRBD1 (5 bases). This CDR3 region has 13 residues. V was cut by 7 bases and J by 2 bases, with 11 bases left in between. Looked up from germline, CDR1 is KGHSH and CDR2 is LQKENI. The CDR3 DNA follows: TGTGCCAGCTGTCGGACATCTCAAGAGACCCAGTACTTC. It codes for CASCRTSQETQYF.

This chain joins TRBV5-4 and TRBJ1-2, with 8 bases matching TRBD1. Germline V CDR1 and CDR2: SGHNT, YYREEE (reference sequence). The CDR3 is 15 residues long. J was trimmed by 8 bases and V by 0 bases; bases with no gene match: 9. The DNA for the CDR3 is TGTGCCAGCAGCTTGGTTCAGGGGGCGCAGGTCGGCTACACCTTC. Its protein is CASSLVQGAQVGYTF.

The chain links TRBV7-3 to TRBJ1-2; D may be TRBD1 (5 bases). Trimming removed 4 bases from V and 8 bases from J, with 14 bases in between. Germline CDR1 SGHTA, CDR2 FQGTGA. The CDR3 runs 13 residues. Here the CDR3 reads CASSSVGEEGYTF. In DNA, the CDR3 is TGTGCCAGCAGCTCCGTGGGGGAGGAGGGCTACACCTTC. Drawing the rest from reference TRBV7-3 and TRBJ1-2, the complete variable domain is GAGVSQTPSNKVTEKGKYVELRCDPISGHTALYWYRQSLGQGPEFLIYFQGTGAADDSGLPNDRFFAVRPEGSVSTLKIQRTERGDSAVYLCASSSVGEEGYTFGSGTRLTVV.